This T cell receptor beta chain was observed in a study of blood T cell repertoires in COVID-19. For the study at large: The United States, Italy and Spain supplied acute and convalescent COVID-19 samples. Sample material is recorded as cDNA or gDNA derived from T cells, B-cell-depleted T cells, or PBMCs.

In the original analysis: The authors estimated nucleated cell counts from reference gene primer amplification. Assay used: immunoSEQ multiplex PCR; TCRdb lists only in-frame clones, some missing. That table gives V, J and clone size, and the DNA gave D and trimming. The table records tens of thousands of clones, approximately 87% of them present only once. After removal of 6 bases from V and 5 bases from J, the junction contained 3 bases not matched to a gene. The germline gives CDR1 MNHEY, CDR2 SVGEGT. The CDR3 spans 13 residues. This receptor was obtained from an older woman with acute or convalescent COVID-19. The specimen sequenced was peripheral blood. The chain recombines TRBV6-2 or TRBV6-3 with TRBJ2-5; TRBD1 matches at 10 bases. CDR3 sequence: CASSRGQGETQYF. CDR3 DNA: TGTGCCAGCAGCCGGGGACAGGGGGAGACCCAGTACTTC.